The 6 T cell receptor beta chains below come from one sample, sequenced in a study of beta chain features in type 1 diabetes. Expressed TCRB transcripts were sequenced because the entire RNA isolate underwent reverse transcription. Sequencing was performed with immunoSEQ multiplex PCR; in TCRdb, only in-frame clones are kept and a portion is missing. The sample lists over 300,000 clones; 7.5% to 9% were seen once. Sequenced material: central memory CD4+ T cells from blood. The receptor source for this set is a woman aged 18-29 years in good health.

V and J are TRBV5-1 and TRBJ2-7; D gene uncertain. The germline V gene has CDR1 SGHRS and CDR2 YFSETQ. The CDR3 sequence is 14 residues long. Trimming removed 4 bases at V and 2 bases at J, with 13 bases between. The CDR3 reads CASSPTTTTYEQYF. The CDR3 coding sequence is TGCGCCAGCAGCCCCACAACTACGACCTACGAGCAGTACTTC.

The CDR3 reads CASSGVWAGELFF. For the CDR3, the DNA is TGTGCCAGCAGTGGGGTTTGGGCCGGGGAGCTGTTTTTT. The chain has TRBV2 and TRBJ2-2; D is undetermined. Germline lookup yields CDR1 SNHLY and CDR2 FYNNEI. V dropped 4 bases and J dropped 6 bases, with 9 bases sitting between them. The CDR3 loop spans 13 amino acids.

The V call is TRBV4-2, the J call TRBJ1-4; D gene unclear. V was clipped by 0 bases and J by 8 bases, with 16 bases between them. Germline V gene sequence: CDR1 LGHNA, CDR2 YNFKEQ. This CDR3 region has 16 residues. In DNA form, the CDR3 reads TGTGCCAGCAGCCAAGATCTGGGGAGAATGGAAGAAAAACTGTTTTTT. Its translation: CASSQDLGRMEEKLFF.

There are a few counts of this clone. The chain has TRBV2 and TRBJ2-7, with 10 bases identical to TRBD2. This CDR3 is 14 amino acids long. V was pared by 4 bases and J by 2 bases, with 2 bases of the junction left unmatched. Germline assignment: CDR1 SNHLY and CDR2 FYNNEI. The CDR3 coding sequence is TGTGCCAGCAGTGTAGCGGGAGGTCCCTACGAGCAGTACTTC. Encoded protein: CASSVAGGPYEQYF.

This clone was observed at least ten times. This chain connects TRBV7-2 to TRBJ2-2, with TRBD2 as a possible D gene (6 bases). CDR1 and CDR2 from the germline V gene are SGHTA and FQGNSA. The CDR3 consists of 14 residues. V was cut by 1 base and J by 8 bases, with 11 bases left in between. CDR3 DNA: TGTGCCAGCAGCTTAGGCACACGGGAGGGGGAGCTGTTTTTT. As protein: CASSLGTREGELFF.

There are a few counts of this clone. The gene calls are TRBV7-2 and TRBJ2-1, with TRBD1 as a possible D gene (6 bases). This CDR3 contains 13 residues. Germline lookup yields CDR1 SGHTA and CDR2 FQGNSA. V lost 2 bases, J lost 9 bases, and 11 bases lay in between. Here the CDR3 reads CASSLMGRGEQFF. DNA of the CDR3: TGTGCCAGCAGCTTAATGGGCAGGGGTGAGCAGTTCTTC.